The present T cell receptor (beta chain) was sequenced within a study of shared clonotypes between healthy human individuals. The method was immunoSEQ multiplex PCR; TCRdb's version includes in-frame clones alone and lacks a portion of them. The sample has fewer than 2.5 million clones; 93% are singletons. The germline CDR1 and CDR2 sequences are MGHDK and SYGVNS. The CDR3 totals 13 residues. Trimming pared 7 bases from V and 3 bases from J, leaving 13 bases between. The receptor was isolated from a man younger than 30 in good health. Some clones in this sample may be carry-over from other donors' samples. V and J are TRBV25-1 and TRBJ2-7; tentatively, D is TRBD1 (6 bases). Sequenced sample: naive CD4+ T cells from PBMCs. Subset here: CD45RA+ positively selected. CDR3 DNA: TGTGCCAGCACTCACGGGACAAACTACGAGCAGTACTTC. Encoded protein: CASTHGTNYEQYF.